Listed below are T cell receptor beta chains from one sample, sequenced in a study of shared clonotypes between healthy human individuals. Generated by immunoSEQ multiplex PCR, the TCRdb table keeps only in-frame clones and is missing some. The sample has under 2,500,000 clones, more than 90% seen once. Sequencing used naive CD4+ T cells sorted from blood. These receptors all come from a young man in good health. The CDR3 runs from the conserved cysteine through the conserved F or W. The order of the fields is J gene, V gene, D gene, clone size, CDR3 DNA, CDR3 protein. A D gene is named only where the DNA matches it firmly. Size values are once, few and many counts, or a class for expanded clones, and some rows have none.

>TRBJ2-7|TRBV5-1|NA|NA
TGCGCCAGCAGCTTGGACAGGTCGGCCTACGAGCAGTACTTC
CASSLDRSAYEQYF
>TRBJ2-5|TRBV27|TRBD2|NA
TGTGCCAGCAGTTTTCGGGGGACTAGCGTCACCCGGAGAGAGACCCAGTACTTC
CASSFRGTSVTRRETQYF
>TRBJ2-1|TRBV6-1|TRBD1|NA
TGTGCCAGCAGTGAATTGATGGGACAGGGGGTGCATGAGCAGTTCTTC
CASSELMGQGVHEQFF
>TRBJ2-2|TRBV6-1|NA|NA
TGTGCCAGCAGGGGGACCCGTTCGAACACCGGGGAGCTGTTTTTT
CASRGTRSNTGELFF
>TRBJ2-7|TRBV28|NA|NA
TGTGCCAGCAGTTTACCCCTTTCCTACGAGCAGTACTTC
CASSLPLSYEQYF
>TRBJ2-3|TRBV10-3|TRBD2|NA
TGTGCCATCAGTGAGTCGGCTAGCGGGAGTGCAGATACGCAGTATTTT
CAISESASGSADTQYF
>TRBJ1-5|TRBV6-1|NA|once
TGTGCCAGCAGTCTCAGGGTTTTAAGCAATCAGCCCCAGCATTTT
CASSLRVLSNQPQHF
>TRBJ1-1|TRBV6-5|NA|NA
TGTGCCAGCAGTTACGGTGGCGGTAGGAACACTGAAGCTTTCTTT
CASSYGGGRNTEAFF
>TRBJ2-7|TRBV6-1|NA|NA
TGTGCCAGCAGGCGGACAGTAAACTACGAGCAGTACTTC
CASRRTVNYEQYF
>TRBJ1-5|TRBV7-2|TRBD1|NA
TGTGCCAGCAGCTTCGCGACAGGGGGCGGGAGCAATCAGCCCCAGCATTTT
CASSFATGGGSNQPQHF
>TRBJ1-3|TRBV6-5|NA|NA
TGTGCCAGCAGTTACGTTCAGGGTTCTGGAAACACCATATATTTT
CASSYVQGSGNTIYF
>TRBJ2-7|TRBV30|TRBD2|NA
TGTGCCTGGAGTCCCCGGACTAGCGGCAGGAGCTCCTACGAGCAGTACTTC
CAWSPRTSGRSSYEQYF
>TRBJ2-1|TRBV5-1|NA|NA
TGCGCCAGCAGTTTGGGGGGCAGACTTAATGAGCAGTTCTTC
CASSLGGRLNEQFF
>TRBJ1-4|TRBV5-1|NA|few
TGCGCCAGCAGCTCGGGACAAGCTAATGAAAAACTGTTTTTT
CASSSGQANEKLFF
>TRBJ2-7|TRBV18|NA|NA
TGTGCCAGCTCACCATCCCAGGGGCCCTACGAGCAGTACTTC
CASSPSQGPYEQYF
>TRBJ2-1|TRBV11-2|NA|NA
TGTGCCAGCAGCTTAGGGCTCGGGGGTTCGATGGAGAATGAGCAGTTCTTC
CASSLGLGGSMENEQFF
>TRBJ2-6|TRBV7-2|NA|NA
TGTGCCAGCAGCCCAGGCTCTGGGGCCAACGTCCTGACTTTC
CASSPGSGANVLTF
>TRBJ2-5|TRBV7-2|NA|NA
TGTGCCAGCAGCTTAGAGGCGGGAGAGACCCAGTACTTC
CASSLEAGETQYF
>TRBJ2-4|TRBV5-1|NA|NA
TGCGCCAGCAGCGCTTTCGTAGGCGAGGGGATTCAGTACTTC
CASSAFVGEGIQYF
>TRBJ1-6|TRBV7-2|NA|NA
TGTGCCAGCAGCTTGGTGGGGCAGGCTCAGGGGACCCTCCACTTT
CASSLVGQAQGTLHF
>TRBJ1-3|TRBV6-6|NA|NA
TGTGCCAGCAGTCAAACAGGGCTTGAAAACACCATATATTTT
CASSQTGLENTIYF
>TRBJ1-6|TRBV5-6|TRBD1|once
TGTGCCAGCAGTTTGGACAGGGCAAATTCACCCCTCCACTTT
CASSLDRANSPLHF
>TRBJ1-2|TRBV4-3|NA|once
TGCGCCAGCAGCCAAGAAAGTGGGTCGGGCTACACCTTC
CASSQESGSGYTF
>TRBJ2-7|TRBV27|TRBD2|NA
TGTGCCAGCAGTGCCGAACCTTGGGCGGGAGATGGGTACGAGCAGTACTTC
CASSAEPWAGDGYEQYF
>TRBJ2-7|TRBV21-1|NA|NA
TGTGCCAGCAGCAAAGCCCCCCACAGGGACCACGAGCAGTACTTC
CASSKAPHRDHEQYF
>TRBJ2-7|TRBV29-1|NA|once
TGCAGCGCGGGATGGGGGGCTGAGGAGCAGTACTTC
CSAGWGAEEQYF
>TRBJ2-2|TRBV2|TRBD2|NA
TGTGCCAGCAGAGGGGGACTAGCGGGAGGGCTGAACACCGGGGAGCTGTTTTTT
CASRGGLAGGLNTGELFF
>TRBJ2-7|TRBV9|TRBD1|NA
TGTGCCAGCAGCCCCCAGGGGGTTGGGGAGCAGTACTTC
CASSPQGVGEQYF
>TRBJ2-1|TRBV28|TRBD2|NA
TGTGCCAGCAGTTCAGGACTAGCGGGGCACAATGAGCAGTTCTTC
CASSSGLAGHNEQFF
>TRBJ1-1|TRBV6-1|TRBD1|once
TGTGCCAGCGGACCCGACAGGGGCCGGGCTGAAGCTTTCTTT
CASGPDRGRAEAFF
>TRBJ1-6|TRBV18|NA|NA
TGTGCCAGCTCACCCGTTGGGTACTCACCCCTCCACTTT
CASSPVGYSPLHF
>TRBJ2-2|TRBV5-1|NA|NA
TGCGCCAGCAGCTTGGGAAGGACGGCGAACACCGGGGAGCTGTTTTTT
CASSLGRTANTGELFF
>TRBJ1-2|TRBV18|TRBD1|NA
TGTGCCAGCTCCAAAAACGGGGACAGCGATGGCTACACCTTC
CASSKNGDSDGYTF
>TRBJ1-6|TRBV7-2|TRBD1|once
TGTGCCAGCAGCCTCTACCCCGGGACAGCTTCACCCCTCCACTTT
CASSLYPGTASPLHF
>TRBJ2-6|TRBV9|NA|NA
TGTGCCAGCAGCGTAAGCCATCAGGGCGTCTCTGGGGCCAACGTCCTGACTTTC
CASSVSHQGVSGANVLTF
>TRBJ2-7|TRBV28|TRBD1|NA
TGTGCCAGCAGACCTCAAAGAGGGACAGGGTCCTACGAGCAGTACTTC
CASRPQRGTGSYEQYF
>TRBJ2-2|TRBV7-3|NA|NA
TGTGCCAGCAGCTCCACGGGAGGGGGCCTCGGGTCCGGGGAGCTGTTTTTT
CASSSTGGGLGSGELFF
>TRBJ1-5|TRBV30|NA|NA
TGTGCCTGGGGGGCAACAGGGAATCAGCCCCAGCATTTT
CAWGATGNQPQHF
>TRBJ1-1|TRBV6-1|NA|NA
TGTGCCAGCAGTGAAGAGAGGGGCACTGAAGCTTTCTTT
CASSEERGTEAFF
>TRBJ2-7|TRBV6-5|TRBD2|NA
TGTGCCAGCAGTTATAGGACTAGAGCCTACGAGCAGTACTTC
CASSYRTRAYEQYF
>TRBJ1-6|TRBV7-9|NA|once
TGTGCCAGCAGGACCGACAGACTTAATTCACCCCTCCACTTT
CASRTDRLNSPLHF
>TRBJ2-3|TRBV29-1|TRBD2|NA
TGCAGCGGCCAGACTAGCTCAGATACGCAGTATTTT
CSGQTSSDTQYF